This T cell receptor beta chain is from a study of response to subunit inactivated influenza vaccine. Study-wide results and limits: Each seasonal influenza vaccination recruits few new T cells, the authors suggested.

This clonotype was counted ten times or more. What it binds is not known. V was shortened by 1 base and J by 4 bases, with 11 bases between the two germline ends. Looked up from germline, CDR1 is SGHRS and CDR2 is YFSETQ. There are 14 residues in the CDR3. TCRdb re-called the RT-PCR reads with MiXCR, one entry per CDR3 protein. Of 530,000 or so distinct CDR3 sequences detected, roughly 15% appear once; the ten largest clones hold around 10%. The V call is TRBV5-1, the J call TRBJ1-1, with D possibly being TRBD1 (5 bases). The sequencing used PBMCs from blood, collected about 13 days after vaccination. The source is a man aged 45-65 years who received an inactivated influenza vaccine. In nucleotides, the CDR3 is TGCGCCAGCAGCTTGTCGGAGGGGCGCACTGAAGCTTTCTTT. This codes for CASSLSEGRTEAFF.